This T cell receptor (beta chain) is from a study of response to subunit inactivated influenza vaccine. V shed 3 bases, J shed 0 bases, and the junction held 11 bases outside the gene matches. CDR3 length equals 18 residues. CDR1 is DFQATT, CDR2 SNEGSKA, per germline (reference sequence). General observations from the study: The authors suggested that few new T cells are recruited per seasonal influenza vaccination.

This clonotype was seen only once. Its antigen is unknown. TCRdb itself ran the RT-PCR reads through MiXCR, one entry per CDR3 protein. The sample contains hundreds of thousands of distinct CDR3 sequences, about 17% of which appear only once. The J gene is TRBJ2-6, the V gene TRBV20-1, with TRBD2 matching over 7 bases. The source is a man between 45 and 75 years old who received an inactivated influenza vaccine. The sequencing here drew on CD4+ T cells sorted from PBMCs, taken around 2 years after vaccination. CDR3 region: CSARTSSGPDSGANVLTF. CDR3 nucleotide sequence: TGCAGTGCTAGGACCTCTAGCGGTCCTGACTCTGGGGCCAACGTCCTGACTTTC.